This T cell receptor beta chain was retrieved from a study of T cells in Graves' hyperthyroidism and ophthalmopathy. Across the whole study: Before treatment of any kind, peripheral blood was taken at initial diagnosis.

The germline CDR1 and CDR2 sequences are MDHEN and SYDVKM. V shed 5 bases and J 2 bases; nucleotides not matched to a gene: 6. The CDR3 consists of 16 residues. Overall study results and limits: Blood samples included most of the expanded thyroid clonotypes exceeding 0.001.

RNA transcripts served as the template for amplifying TCR beta CDR3 regions. The TCR CDR3 first-round RT-PCR relied on the HTBI primer set. MiXCR was run by TCRdb on the multiplex PCR reads, yielding one entry per CDR3 protein. This sample has a few hundred thousand distinct CDR3 sequences; approximately 23% occur once, and the top ten carry 50% to 75%. Worth noting for this clonotype: Its specificity is unknown.

The gene calls are TRBV28 and TRBJ1-4; the match to TRBD1 covers 9 bases. This TCR was recovered from a man aged 25-45 years with Graves' ophthalmopathy. The specimen was blood. The CDR3 here is CASSTGGAWTNEKLFF. Here the CDR3 DNA reads TGTGCCAGCAGTACAGGGGGCGCATGGACTAATGAAAAACTGTTTTTT.